The sequence of this T cell receptor beta chain was determined in a study of cytomegalovirus exposure and HLA in healthy donors. PCR was performed using 60 Vbeta and 13 Jbeta primers. Original handling: Roughly 11 million shared chains were among the roughly 80 million unique TCR beta chains that a later analysis counted. The data were produced by immunoSEQ multiplex PCR, yet TCRdb's version contains in-frame clones alone and is incomplete. The DNA was the basis for D and trimming; V, J and clone size are from that table. Of tens of thousands of clones listed, under 80% are singletons. The donors (healthy individuals) were bone marrow donors. Study-level results: Sequencing had likely introduced a cluster of highly shared sequence variants as an artifact. Accurate predictions that matched the HLA-A and HLA-B alleles of most subjects were reportedly made from TCR beta sequences.

The CDR3 length is 14 residues. Germline V gene sequence: CDR1 SGHTA, CDR2 FQGNSA. The junction had 6 bases not matched to a gene; V was cut back by 5 bases and J by 6 bases. In its sample, this clone was seen a few times. The antigen is undetermined. The receptor was isolated from a male donor in good health and CMV-seronegative. This chain links TRBV7-2 with TRBJ2-1, with 8 bases lining up with TRBD1. Material: PBMCs. CDR3 DNA: TGTGCCAGCAGCGCACGGACAGGGATCAATGAGCAGTTCTTC. Translation: CASSARTGINEQFF.